This entry lists 10 T cell receptor beta chains sequenced from one sample in a study of blood T cell repertoires in COVID-19. Data came from immunoSEQ multiplex PCR; TCRdb stores just in-frame clones and leaves some out. The table lists around 100,000 clones, around nine tenths of them singletons. The sample comprised peripheral blood. Source of these receptors: a man in his fifties or sixties with active or convalescent COVID-19.

This chain uses TRBV2 with TRBJ2-3; 7 bases agree with TRBD1. This CDR3 region has 14 residues. V shed 1 base and J 6 bases; nucleotides not matched to a gene: 4. Germline V gene data show CDR1 as SNHLY and CDR2 as FYNNEI. CDR3: CASSEGTGWDTQYF. CDR3 coding DNA: TGTGCCAGCAGTGAAGGGACAGGTTGGGATACGCAGTATTTT. Combining the CDR3 with reference TRBV2 and TRBJ2-3 gives the whole variable domain EPEVTQTPSHQVTQMGQEVILRCVPISNHLYFYWYRQILGQKVEFLVSFYNNEISEKSEIFDDQFSVERPDGSNFTLKIRSTKLEDSAMYFCASSEGTGWDTQYFGPGTRLTVL.

This rearrangement joins TRBV30 to TRBJ2-3; D remains ambiguous. Germline CDR1 GTSNPN, CDR2 SVGIG (reference sequence). The CDR3 has 14 amino acids. V was pared by 0 bases and J by 6 bases, with 13 bases between. The CDR3 sequence is CAWSVSASRDTQYF. As DNA, the CDR3 is TGTGCCTGGAGTGTATCAGCCTCTAGGGATACGCAGTATTTT.

The V gene is TRBV24-1, the J gene TRBJ1-5; D remains ambiguous. CDR1 is KGHDR, CDR2 SFDVKD, per germline. The CDR3 sequence is 14 residues long. Trimming pared 2 bases from V and 9 bases from J, leaving 13 bases between. The DNA of the CDR3 is TGTGCCACCAGTGATTCGGGGTACGGAGGGCCCCAGCATTTT. Its translation is CATSDSGYGGPQHF.

The rearrangement joins TRBV9 to TRBJ2-7; the match to TRBD1 covers 8 bases. Germline V gives CDR1 SGDLS, CDR2 YYNGEE. With V trimmed by 4 bases and J by 5 bases, 8 bases remained unmatched. This CDR3 has 14 amino acids. The CDR3 DNA is TGTGCCAGCAGCAGAGGACAGGGAAGCCACGAGCAGTACTTC. This sequence encodes CASSRGQGSHEQYF.

The chain is built from TRBV11-2 and TRBJ1-4, with a possible D match to TRBD1 (6 bases). With 5 bases removed from V and 0 bases from J, the gap between germline ends came to 10 bases. Germline lookup yields CDR1 SGHAT and CDR2 FQNNGV. This CDR3 region has 15 residues. CDR3 region: CASSRGTTTNEKLFF. As DNA, the CDR3 is TGTGCCAGCAGCAGGGGGACAACAACTAATGAAAAACTGTTTTTT.

The chain is built from TRBV5-4 and TRBJ2-5, with TRBD2 matching over 15 bases. V lost 4 bases to trimming and J lost 9 bases; unmatched junction nucleotides: 7. This CDR3 comprises 15 residues. Per germline, CDR1 SGHNT and CDR2 YYREEE (reference sequence). DNA of the CDR3: TGTGCCAGCAGCGAGGGACTAGCGGGGGGTTGGGCCCAGTACTTC. It encodes CASSEGLAGGWAQYF.

This sequence joins TRBV5-1 and TRBJ1-5; D gene uncertain. CDR1 and CDR2 from the germline V gene are SGHRS and YFSETQ. Deletions cut 0 bases from V and 4 bases from J, with 11 bases between. The CDR3 sequence is 15 residues long. The CDR3 bases are TGCGCCAGCAGCTTGGTCGGCGGTAATAATCAGCCCCAGCATTTT. Its translation is CASSLVGGNNQPQHF.

The V and J genes are TRBV7-2 and TRBJ1-1; 10 bases are shared with TRBD1. This CDR3 has 15 residues. Trimming at V came to 3 bases and at J to 4 bases, leaving 5 bases not matched to a gene. Germline values: CDR1 SGHTA, CDR2 FQGNSA. The CDR3 bases are TGTGCCAGCAGCTTTCTGGGGGACAGGGGCACTGAAGCTTTCTTT. As protein: CASSFLGDRGTEAFF.

The chain joins TRBV4-1 to TRBJ1-5; 9 bases fit TRBD1. Trimming took 4 bases from V and 2 from J; bases not matched to a gene: 6. The CDR3 totals 16 residues. Germline V gene lookup returns CDR1 MGHRA and CDR2 YSYEKL. CDR3 DNA: TGCGCCAGCAGCCCCGGACAGGGGAGCGGCAATCAGCCCCAGCATTTT. Protein: CASSPGQGSGNQPQHF.

The chain has TRBV15 and TRBJ2-5, with D possibly being TRBD1 (6 bases). This CDR3 region has 17 residues. The V end was cut by 0 bases, the J end by 4 bases, with 18 bases between. Germline lookup yields CDR1 LNHNV and CDR2 YYDKDF (reference sequence). The CDR3 spells CATSREGGSRDRETQYF. The DNA for the CDR3 is TGTGCCACCAGCAGAGAAGGGGGTAGCCGAGATAGAGAGACCCAGTACTTC.